This T cell receptor beta chain stems from a study of human T cells and chemical hapten exposure. Study information: All patients underwent weekly scalp dosing with diphenylcyclopropenone for the full roughly 25-week study. Upper-back patch tests with 0.01% DPC were read at 6 days. Patients, largely female, had alopecia areata, totalis or universalis.

Time point given: pre-sensitization, week 0. Stated treatment: therapeutic diphenylcyclopropenone sensitization with weekly scalp DPC. Sequencing started from total RNA isolated from unfractionated whole blood. Comment on this clonotype: The antigen is not known.

General study results and limits: Significantly more large CDR3 similarity clusters were formed by expanded TCRs than by controls.

Germline CDR1 MNHNY, CDR2 SVGAGI (reference sequence). V shed 4 bases, J shed 6 bases, and the junction held 12 bases outside the gene matches. The CDR3 consists of 17 residues. TCRdb re-called the RACE reads with MiXCR, one entry per CDR3 protein. The sample shows about 52,000 distinct CDR3 sequences, 8.5% to 10% of them seen only once. The origin of this receptor is a woman aged 30 to 39 with alopecia areata. Some clones in this sample may be carry-over from other donors' samples. The chain recombines TRBV6-6 with TRBJ2-7; TRBD2 matches 13 bases. The sample was whole blood, taken in connection with sensitization to the hapten diphenylcyclopropenone (DPC). This CDR3 reads CASSWGPGLAGAGEQYF. In DNA, the CDR3 is TGTGCCAGCAGTTGGGGGCCAGGACTAGCGGGGGCGGGCGAGCAGTACTTC.